A single sample is the source of the 3 T cell receptor beta chains below, sequenced in a study of molecular identifiers for immune sequencing clone quantification. TCRdb used MiXCR to reprocess the PCR reads, holding one entry per CDR3 protein. The table lists a few hundred thousand distinct CDR3 sequences, roughly 23% of them singletons. Sequencing was carried out using naive CD8+ T cells from blood, with Jurkat cell RNA spiked in. The sample's subset: FACS-sorted CD8+CD4-CCR7+CD45RA+ naive T cells. The source of these receptors is a human donor in good health. Some libraries in this study had Jurkat cell RNA spiked in.

This clonotype was picked up many times. V is TRBV30 and J is TRBJ2-7; D possibly uses TRBD1 or TRBD2 (5 bases each). The ends were cut back, 2 bases at V and 9 bases at J, with 14 bases in the middle. CDR3 size: 12 residues. Germline V gene lookup returns CDR1 GTSNPN and CDR2 SVGIG (reference sequence). The CDR3: CAWSPGTLPQYF. The CDR3 DNA sequence: TGTGCCTGGAGTCCGGGGACGCTGCCGCAGTACTTC.

This clonotype was seen at least ten times. This chain connects TRBV6-6 to TRBJ2-1; D gene unclear. The germline V and J ends were trimmed by 4 bases and 8 bases, with 9 bases remaining between them. Germline lookup yields CDR1 MNHNY and CDR2 SVGAGI (reference sequence). There are 12 residues in the CDR3. Here the CDR3 DNA reads TGTGCCAGCAGTTCCGACGTCTATGAGCAGTTCTTC. As protein: CASSSDVYEQFF.

This clonotype was seen only a few times. This rearrangement joins TRBV3-1 to TRBJ2-1, with D unresolved. This CDR3 contains 17 residues. The V and J ends lost 0 bases and 0 bases respectively, with 12 bases between them. Per the germline V gene, CDR1 is LGHDT and CDR2 is YNNKEL (reference sequence). The CDR3 loop is CASSQDGKGYSYNEQFF. As DNA, the CDR3 is TGTGCCAGCAGCCAAGATGGGAAGGGCTACTCCTACAATGAGCAGTTCTTC.